One T cell receptor (beta chain) is described in this entry. The antigen remains undetermined. Ranging in age from about 6 to 95, the donors were healthy Caucasian individuals from Russia. A J-beta primer mix and a sample-barcoded 5' primer were used in a second PCR of about 7 to 12 cycles. The authors tagged each cDNA molecule using a template-switch adaptor with 12 random nucleotides. TCRdb re-analysed the 5' RACE reads in MiXCR, keeping a single row per CDR3 protein. The repertoire consists of under 2 million distinct CDR3 sequences, with around 36% occurring once and the leading ten covering 11%. These data belong to a study of blood T cells in healthy people across ages. Study findings and constraints: It was held that diversity estimates obtained from one million T cells represented underestimates.

Trimming stripped 5 bases from V and 7 bases from J, with 14 bases between. The CDR3 spans 14 residues. CDR1 is MDHEN, CDR2 SYDVKM, per germline. This sequence joins TRBV28 and TRBJ1-4; D might be TRBD1 (6 bases). This TCR derives from a woman in her twenties or thirties in good health. The sample was blood. The CDR3 DNA sequence: TGTGCCAGCAGTCAGGGAGGGGGTATTGAAAAACTGTTTTTT. Translated: CASSQGGGIEKLFF.